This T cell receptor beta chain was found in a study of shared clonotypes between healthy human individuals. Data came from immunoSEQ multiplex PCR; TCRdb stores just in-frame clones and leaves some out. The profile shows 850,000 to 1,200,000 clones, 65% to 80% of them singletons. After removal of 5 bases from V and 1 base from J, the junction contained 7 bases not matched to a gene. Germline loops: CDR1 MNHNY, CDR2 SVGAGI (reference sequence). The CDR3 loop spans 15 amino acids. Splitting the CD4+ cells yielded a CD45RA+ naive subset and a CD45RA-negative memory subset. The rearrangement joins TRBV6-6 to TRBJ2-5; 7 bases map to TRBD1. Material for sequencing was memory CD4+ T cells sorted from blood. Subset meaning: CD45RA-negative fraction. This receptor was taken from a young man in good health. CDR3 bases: TGTGCCAGCAGTGGGGACAGTTACTTCCAAGAGACCCAGTACTTC. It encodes CASSGDSYFQETQYF.